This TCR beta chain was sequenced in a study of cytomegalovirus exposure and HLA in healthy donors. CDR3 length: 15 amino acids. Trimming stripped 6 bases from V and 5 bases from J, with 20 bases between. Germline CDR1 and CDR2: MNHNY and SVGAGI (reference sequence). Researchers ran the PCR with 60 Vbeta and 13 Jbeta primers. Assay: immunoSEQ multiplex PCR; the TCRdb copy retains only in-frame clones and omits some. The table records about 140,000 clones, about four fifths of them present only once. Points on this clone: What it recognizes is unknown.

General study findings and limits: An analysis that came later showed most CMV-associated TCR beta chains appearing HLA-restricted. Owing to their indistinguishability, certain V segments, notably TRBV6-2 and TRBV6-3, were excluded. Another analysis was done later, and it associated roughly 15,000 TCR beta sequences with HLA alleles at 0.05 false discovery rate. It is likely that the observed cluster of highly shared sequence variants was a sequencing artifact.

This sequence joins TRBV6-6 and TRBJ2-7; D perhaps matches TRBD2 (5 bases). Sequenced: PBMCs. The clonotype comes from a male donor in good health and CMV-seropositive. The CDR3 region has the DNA TGTGCCAGCAGCTATGCGGAGGAACCCACCAACGAGCAGTACTTC. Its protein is CASSYAEEPTNEQYF.